The present T cell receptor beta chain was sequenced within a study of breast tumors, draining lymph nodes, adjacent tissues. General study findings and limits: Tumor TCR diversity was below lymph nodes but above nontumor tissue.

There are many counts of this clonotype. Its cognate antigen is unknown. Germline CDR1 and CDR2: GTSNPN and SVGIG (reference sequence). This CDR3 spans 14 amino acids. Trimming shortened V by 5 bases and J by 2 bases, and 14 bases separated the two germline ends. Each CDR3 protein is one row after TCRdb ran MiXCR on the multiplex PCR reads. This sample has 66,000 or so distinct CDR3 sequences, with roughly 44% found just once. The chain carries TRBV30 and TRBJ2-3; D remains unclear. The receptor was derived from a female donor with breast cancer. Some clones in this sample may be carry-over from other donors' samples. Sample: breast tumor tissue. CDR3 DNA sequence: TGTGCCTGGGACCAAATGGGGAACACAGATACGCAGTATTTT. Translating gives CAWDQMGNTDTQYF.